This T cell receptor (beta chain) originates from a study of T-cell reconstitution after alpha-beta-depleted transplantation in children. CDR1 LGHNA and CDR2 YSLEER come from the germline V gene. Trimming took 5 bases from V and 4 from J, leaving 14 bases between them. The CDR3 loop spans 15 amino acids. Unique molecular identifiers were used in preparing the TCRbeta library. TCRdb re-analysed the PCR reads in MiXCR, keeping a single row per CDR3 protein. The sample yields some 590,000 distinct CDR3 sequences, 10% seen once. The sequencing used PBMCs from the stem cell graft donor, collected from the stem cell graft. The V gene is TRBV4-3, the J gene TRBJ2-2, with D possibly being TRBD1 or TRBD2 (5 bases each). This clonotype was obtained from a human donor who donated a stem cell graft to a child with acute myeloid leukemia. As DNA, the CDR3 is TGCGCCAGCAGCTCCGTGGGGGAAGTCACCGGGGAGCTGTTTTTT. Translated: CASSSVGEVTGELFF.